A single sample is the source of the 5 T cell receptor beta chains below, sequenced in a study of response to subunit inactivated influenza vaccine. MiXCR, applied by TCRdb to the RT-PCR reads, yields one record per CDR3 protein. The data hold 500,000 to 750,000 distinct CDR3 sequences, with 14% observed a single time. The sequencing here drew on PBMCs from blood, taken roughly 13 days after vaccination. Receptors originate from a man in his fifties or sixties who received an inactivated influenza vaccine.

This clonotype was counted a few times. The chain uses TRBV11-2 and TRBJ2-3, with 9 positions matching TRBD2. Trimming at V came to 4 bases and at J to 2 bases, leaving 7 bases not matched to a gene. The CDR3 covers 16 residues. CDR1 is SGHAT, CDR2 FQNNGV, per germline. CDR3 bases: TGTGCCAGCAGCTCGGGCGGGGGGGCCTTCACAGATACGCAGTATTTT. This translates into CASSSGGGAFTDTQYF.

This clonotype was observed a handful of times. This chain joins TRBV28 and TRBJ2-1; a possible D gene is TRBD2 (5 bases). The CDR3 runs 18 residues. The germline V and J ends were trimmed by 6 bases and 3 bases, with 24 bases remaining between them. Germline CDR1 and CDR2: MDHEN and SYDVKM. CDR3 coding DNA: TGTGCCAGCAGCCCCAAAATCCGACTCGCGGGCTACTACAATGAGCAGTTCTTC. Amino acids: CASSPKIRLAGYYNEQFF.

This clonotype occurred a few times. The chain recombines TRBV4-3 with TRBJ1-5, with TRBD1 identical over 7 bases. J lost 3 bases, V lost 4 bases, and 6 bases had no gene match. The CDR3 has 15 residues. Germline lookup yields CDR1 LGHNA and CDR2 YSLEER. This CDR3 is CASSPSDRHNQPQHF. CDR3 sequence (DNA): TGCGCCAGCAGCCCCTCGGACAGGCACAATCAGCCCCAGCATTTT.

The chain carries TRBV7-6 and TRBJ2-2, with D unclear. Germline lookup yields CDR1 SGHVS and CDR2 FNYEAQ. The CDR3 consists of 13 residues. Trimming removed 1 base from V and 8 bases from J, with 8 bases in between. CDR3 bases: TGTGCCAGCAGCTTAGAACAGACGGGGGAGCTGTTTTTT. Its protein is CASSLEQTGELFF.

The chain has TRBV7-3 and TRBJ2-1, with 7 nucleotides matching TRBD1. CDR3 length: 15 residues. Germline trimming cut 4 bases from V and 4 bases from J; bases unmatched to any gene: 7. Germline CDR1 is SGHTA and CDR2 is FQGTGA. The CDR3 coding sequence is TGTGCCAGCAGCTCGACAGGGATTAAGTACAATGAGCAGTTCTTC. It codes for CASSSTGIKYNEQFF.